This TCR beta chain comes out of a study of cytomegalovirus exposure and HLA in healthy donors. With respect to this clone: Its antigen is unidentified.

V gave up 5 bases and J gave up 4 bases, with 28 bases separating them. CDR3 size: 18 residues. Study-wide results and limits: Usually a TCR sequence was rare, but some public TCRs were found in many donors.

Primers: 60 Vbeta forward and 13 Jbeta reverse. Assay used: immunoSEQ multiplex PCR; TCRdb lists only in-frame clones, some missing. This table holds about 90,000 clones, roughly 84% found once. The genes are TRBV5-3 and TRBJ2-7; D possibly corresponds to TRBD1 (7 bases). TRBV5-3 is designated an ORF whose function remains uncertain. Sequenced: PBMCs. The TCR sequence derives from a man under 40 in good health and CMV-seronegative. CDR3 region: CARRDPGQRSTRLYEQYF. The CDR3 coding sequence is TGTGCCAGAAGAGACCCGGGACAGAGATCGACTAGGTTGTACGAGCAGTACTTC.